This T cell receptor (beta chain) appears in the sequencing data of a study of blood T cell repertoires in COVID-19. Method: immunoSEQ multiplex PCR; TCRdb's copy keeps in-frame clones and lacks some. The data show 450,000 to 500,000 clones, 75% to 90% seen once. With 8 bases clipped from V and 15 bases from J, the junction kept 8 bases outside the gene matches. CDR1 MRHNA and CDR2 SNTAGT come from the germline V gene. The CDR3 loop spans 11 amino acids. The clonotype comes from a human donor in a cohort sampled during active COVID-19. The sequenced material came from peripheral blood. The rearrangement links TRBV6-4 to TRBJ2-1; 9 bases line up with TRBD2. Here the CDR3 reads CASFSGRRPFF. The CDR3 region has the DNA TGTGCCAGCTTTAGCGGGAGAAGACCGTTCTTC.